This T cell receptor (beta chain) was captured by sequencing in a study of vaccination effects on CD4 cells after COVID-19. Across the study: Specimens were obtained from two convalescent patients 16 days and one week prior to vaccination.

As regards this clone: The antigen remains undetermined.

Expansion with viral peptide pools was applied to antigen-specific CD4+ T cells by the ViraFEST assay prior to sequencing. Following a roughly 9-day culture, CD4+ T cells were purified. The person acquired a PCR-confirmed SARS-CoV-2 infection between March and December 2020. PBMC cultures contained 2 million or so cells per well, about 10 IU/ml IL-2 and around 9.9 ug/ml peptides. Profiled with immunoSEQ multiplex PCR; TCRdb holds only in-frame clones, not every one. The sample holds more than 20,000 clones, 65% to 85% seen once. Germline V gene data show CDR1 as DFQATT and CDR2 as SNEGSKA (reference sequence). The CDR3 is 14 amino acids. V dropped 3 bases and J dropped 9 bases, with 20 bases sitting between them.

The TCR was taken from a human donor who had a prior SARS-CoV-2 infection. Sequenced here: CD4+ T cells from PBMCs cultured with HCoV-NL63 spike peptides, sampled before COVID-19 vaccination. The chain joins TRBV20-1 to TRBJ1-1, with D tentatively TRBD1 (6 bases). The CDR3, as DNA: TGCAGTGCTAGTGATCAGGGGTCGGGGGATAAAGCTTTCTTT. Its translation: CSASDQGSGDKAFF.